The rows below give T cell receptor beta chains drawn from one sample of a study of molecular identifiers for immune sequencing clone quantification. TCRdb passed the PCR reads through MiXCR, listing each CDR3 protein once. Of 550,000 to 750,000 distinct CDR3 sequences in the sample, less than 20% were seen once. The material sequenced was naive CD8+ T cells from blood, with Jurkat cell RNA spiked in. All receptors come from a human donor in good health. Some libraries in this study had Jurkat cell RNA spiked in. CDR3s include the opening cysteine and the closing phenylalanine or tryptophan.

TRBV9	CASSVSWTDYEQYF
TRBV13	CASSLGGAADTQYF
TRBV11-2	CASRARGEPYNEQFF
TRBV6-2/TRBV6-3	CASMDLFGGGQETQYF
TRBV23-1	CASSARDPGQGADTQYF
TRBV7-2	CASSLFLAVNNEQFF
TRBV12-3/TRBV12-4	CASRGLAPEQFF
TRBV6-5	CASRGGYDGYTF
TRBV19	CASSLNDRPTTSSHKREYF
TRBV27	CASSLRGATREAFF
TRBV6-6	CASSYLSGRNAGELFF
TRBV9	CASSVDGDSLDEQYF